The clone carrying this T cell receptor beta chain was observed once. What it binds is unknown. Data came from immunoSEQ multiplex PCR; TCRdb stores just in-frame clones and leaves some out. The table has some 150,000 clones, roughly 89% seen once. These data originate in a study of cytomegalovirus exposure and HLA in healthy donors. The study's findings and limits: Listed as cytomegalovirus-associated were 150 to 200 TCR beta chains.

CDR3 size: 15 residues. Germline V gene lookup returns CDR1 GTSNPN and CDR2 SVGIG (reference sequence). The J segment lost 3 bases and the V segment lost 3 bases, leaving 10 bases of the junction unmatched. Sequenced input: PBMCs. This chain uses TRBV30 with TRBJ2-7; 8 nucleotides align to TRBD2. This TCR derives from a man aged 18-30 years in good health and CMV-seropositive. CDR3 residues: CAWSPSGGKFYEQYF. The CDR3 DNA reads TGTGCCTGGAGCCCGAGCGGGGGCAAATTCTACGAGCAGTACTTC.